The T cell receptor (beta chain) described here comes from a study of type 1 regulatory T cells. At the level of the study: T-allo10 is an in vitro-generated, Tr1-enriched CD4 T cell product specific for alloantigen. Study outcomes and limitations: Tr1 cells had a more restricted TCR repertoire than non-Tr1 cells.

This clonotype is medium-sized within its sample. What it binds is not known. TCRdb processed the reads anew with MiXCR; each CDR3 protein has one entry. Of 6,000 to 7,500 distinct CDR3 sequences detected, more than 30% appear once; the ten largest clones hold roughly 24%. Trimming left V 5 bases short and J 5 bases short, with 19 bases between. The CDR3 is 15 amino acids. Germline V lookup: CDR1 SEHNR, CDR2 FQNEAQ (reference sequence). This receptor was obtained from a human donor in good health. The chain employs TRBV7-9 and TRBJ2-7, with D perhaps TRBD1 or TRBD2 (5 bases each). Sequenced input: cultured type 1 regulatory T (Tr1) cells, either the whole culture or a sorted fraction (not recorded which). The CDR3 reads CASSPRTALGDEQYF. The CDR3 nucleotides are TGTGCCAGCAGCCCCCGGACTGCACTGGGGGACGAGCAGTACTTC.